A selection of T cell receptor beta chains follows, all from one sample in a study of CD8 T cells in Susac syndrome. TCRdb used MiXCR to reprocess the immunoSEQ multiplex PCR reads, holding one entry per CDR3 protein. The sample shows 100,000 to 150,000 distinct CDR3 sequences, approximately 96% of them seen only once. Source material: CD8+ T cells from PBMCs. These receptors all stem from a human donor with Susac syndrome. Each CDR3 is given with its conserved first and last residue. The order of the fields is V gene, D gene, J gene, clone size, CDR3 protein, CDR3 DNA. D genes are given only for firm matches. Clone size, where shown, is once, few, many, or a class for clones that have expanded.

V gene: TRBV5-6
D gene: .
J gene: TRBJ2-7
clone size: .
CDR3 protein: CASSLATENFYEQYF
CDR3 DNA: TGTGCCAGCAGCTTGGCGACCGAAAATTTCTACGAGCAGTACTTC

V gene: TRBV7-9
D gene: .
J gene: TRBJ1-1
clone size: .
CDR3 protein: CASSPPVYMDLLSGEAFF
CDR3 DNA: TGTGCCAGCAGCCCCCCGGTTTATATGGACCTCCTGAGTGGTGAAGCTTTCTTT

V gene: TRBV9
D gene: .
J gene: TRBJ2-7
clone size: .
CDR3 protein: CASSVAQGREQYF
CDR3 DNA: TGTGCCAGCAGCGTAGCACAGGGTAGGGAGCAGTACTTC

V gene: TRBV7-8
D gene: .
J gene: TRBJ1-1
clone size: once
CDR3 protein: CASSLEGWNTEAFF
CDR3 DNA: TGTGCCAGCAGCTTAGAGGGGTGGAACACTGAAGCTTTCTTT

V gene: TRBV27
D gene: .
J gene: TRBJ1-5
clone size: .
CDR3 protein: CASRPNGGRQPQHF
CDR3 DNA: TGTGCCAGCAGGCCCAATGGGGGCCGGCAGCCCCAGCATTTT

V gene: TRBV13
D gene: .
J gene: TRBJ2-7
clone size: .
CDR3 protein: CASSPSSVRPYEQYF
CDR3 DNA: TGTGCCAGCAGCCCCAGCAGCGTGCGTCCCTACGAGCAGTACTTC

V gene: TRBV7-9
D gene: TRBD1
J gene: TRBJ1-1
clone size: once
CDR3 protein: CASSSRQGSEAFF
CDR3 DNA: TGTGCCAGCAGCTCCCGACAGGGCTCTGAAGCTTTCTTT

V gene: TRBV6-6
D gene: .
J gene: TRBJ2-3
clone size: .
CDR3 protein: CARGYVYTDTQYF
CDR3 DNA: TGTGCCAGGGGGTATGTCTACACAGATACGCAGTATTTT

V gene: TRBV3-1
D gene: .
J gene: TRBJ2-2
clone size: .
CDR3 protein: CASSQDRGGTGELFF
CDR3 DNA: TGTGCCAGCAGCCAAGACAGGGGAGGCACCGGGGAGCTGTTTTTT

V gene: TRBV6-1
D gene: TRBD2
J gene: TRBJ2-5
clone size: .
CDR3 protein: CASSETSGGAETQYF
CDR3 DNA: TGTGCCAGCAGTGAGACTAGCGGGGGGGCTGAGACCCAGTACTTC

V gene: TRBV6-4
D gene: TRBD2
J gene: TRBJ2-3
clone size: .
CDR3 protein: CASSPGLAGGPDTQYF
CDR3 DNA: TGTGCCAGCTCACCGGGACTAGCGGGGGGGCCAGATACGCAGTATTTT

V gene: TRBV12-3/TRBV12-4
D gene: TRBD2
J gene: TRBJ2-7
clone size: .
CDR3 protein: CASSLAGGFEQYF
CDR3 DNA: TGTGCCAGCAGTTTAGCGGGAGGGTTCGAGCAGTACTTC

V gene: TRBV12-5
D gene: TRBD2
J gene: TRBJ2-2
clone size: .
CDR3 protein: CASGLPPRASGTGTGELFF
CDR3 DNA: TGTGCTAGTGGTTTGCCTCCCCGGGCTAGCGGGACGGGCACCGGGGAGCTGTTTTTT

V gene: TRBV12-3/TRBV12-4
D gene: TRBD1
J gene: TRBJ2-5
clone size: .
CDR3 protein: CASTHDRERETQYF
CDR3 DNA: TGTGCCAGCACCCACGACAGGGAAAGAGAGACCCAGTACTTC

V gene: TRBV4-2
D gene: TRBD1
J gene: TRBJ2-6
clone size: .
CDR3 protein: CASSQEDRGSGANVLTF
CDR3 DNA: TGTGCCAGCAGCCAAGAAGACAGGGGGTCTGGGGCCAACGTCCTGACTTTC

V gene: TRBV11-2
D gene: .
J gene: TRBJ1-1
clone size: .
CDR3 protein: CASSPEGSAGVNTEAFF
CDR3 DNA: TGTGCCAGCAGCCCAGAGGGTTCCGCAGGAGTTAACACTGAAGCTTTCTTT

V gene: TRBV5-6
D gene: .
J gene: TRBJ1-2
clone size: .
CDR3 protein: CASSLDQLLTMAGYTF
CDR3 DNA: TGTGCCAGCAGCTTGGACCAACTCCTAACTATGGCGGGCTACACCTTC